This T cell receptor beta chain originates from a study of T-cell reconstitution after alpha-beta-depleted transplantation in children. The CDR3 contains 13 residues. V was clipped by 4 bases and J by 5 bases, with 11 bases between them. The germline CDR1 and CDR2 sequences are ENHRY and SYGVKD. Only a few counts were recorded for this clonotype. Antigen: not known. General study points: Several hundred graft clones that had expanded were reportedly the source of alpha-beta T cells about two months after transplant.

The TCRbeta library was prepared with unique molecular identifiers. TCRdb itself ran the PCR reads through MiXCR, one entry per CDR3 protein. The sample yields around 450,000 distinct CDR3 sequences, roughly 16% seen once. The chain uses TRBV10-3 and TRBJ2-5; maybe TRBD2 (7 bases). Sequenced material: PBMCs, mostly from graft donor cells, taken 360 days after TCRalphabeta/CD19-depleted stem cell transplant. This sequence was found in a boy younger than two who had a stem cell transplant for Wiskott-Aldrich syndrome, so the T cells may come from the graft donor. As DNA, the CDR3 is TGTGCCATCAGTGCGGGGGGCGTGGAGACCCAGTACTTC. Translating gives CAISAGGVETQYF.